The 15 T cell receptor beta chains below all came from one sample that was sequenced in a study of T-cell memory formation after mild COVID-19. TCRdb called the 5' RACE reads again in MiXCR, with one record for every CDR3 protein. The top ten clones hold approximately 25% of a sample with 250,000 to 350,000 distinct CDR3 sequences, under 20% of them seen once. The specimen was PBMCs or a T cell subset sorted from them (not recorded which). These TCRs come from a man aged 18 to 30 who had mild COVID-19 (a few samples of this study predate the infection). Cell type and time point are not known.

J is TRBJ1-4 and V is TRBV4-2, with TRBD1 matching 9 bases. Trimming removed 1 base from V and 7 bases from J; junction bases left unmatched: 7. This CDR3 comprises 16 residues. Germline CDR1 LGHNA, CDR2 YNFKEQ. In DNA form, the CDR3 reads TGTGCCAGCAGCCAAGTTCCCGGGACAGGGTCTGAAAAACTGTTTTTT. Encoded protein: CASSQVPGTGSEKLFF.

The CDR3 DNA sequence: TGCAGCGTTGAATGGGATTACAATGAGCAGTTCTTC. Protein sequence: CSVEWDYNEQFF. The chain joins TRBV29-1 to TRBJ2-1, with D uncertain. The CDR3 runs to 12 residues. Germline lookup yields CDR1 SQVTM and CDR2 ANQGSEA. Trimming removed 2 bases at V and 4 bases at J, with 6 bases between.

Details on this clonotype: A much larger clone differs by one base, so this may be a read error. The chain combines TRBV5-1 with TRBJ1-1, with 8 positions matching TRBD1. This CDR3 contains 16 residues. Germline CDR1 and CDR2: SGHRS and YFSETQ. The junction had 12 bases not matched to a gene; V was cut back by 5 bases and J by 3 bases. CDR3 region: CASRFGQGAVYTEAFF. The CDR3 DNA is TGCGCCAGCAGATTTGGTCAGGGGGCTGTCTACACTGAAGCTTTCTTT.

Only a few counts were recorded for this clonotype. The chain combines TRBV5-1 with TRBJ2-3; D gene uncertain. The CDR3 consists of 13 residues. Trimming shortened V by 4 bases and J by 5 bases, and 11 bases separated the two germline ends. CDR1 is SGHRS, CDR2 YFSETQ, per germline. DNA for the CDR3: TGCGCCAGCAGCGGACCGACGGGAGATACGCAGTATTTT. Its protein product is CASSGPTGDTQYF.

The sample holds many counts of this clonotype. The V gene is TRBV6-5, the J gene TRBJ2-3, with 9 bases fitting TRBD2. In germline, CDR1 is MNHEY, CDR2 SVGAGI. The CDR3 is made up of 16 amino acids. The V and J ends lost 3 bases and 2 bases, in that order; junction bases with no gene match: 6. CDR3 nucleotide sequence: TGTGCCAGCAGTTATTGGCTAGCGGGGCCCACAGATACGCAGTATTTT. It codes for CASSYWLAGPTDTQYF.

J is TRBJ2-5 and V is TRBV7-2; the D gene is possibly TRBD2 (5 bases). Germline V lookup: CDR1 SGHTA, CDR2 FQGNSA. The CDR3 has 14 amino acids. V was shortened by 3 bases and J by 5 bases, with 13 bases between the two germline ends. The CDR3 sequence: CASSFPASGETQYF. DNA of the CDR3: TGTGCCAGCAGCTTCCCCGCCAGCGGTGAGACCCAGTACTTC.

This clonotype was observed a handful of times. This chain uses TRBV30 with TRBJ1-3, with 8 bases matching TRBD1. Per germline, CDR1 GTSNPN and CDR2 SVGIG (reference sequence). V was pared by 1 base and J by 2 bases, with 4 bases of the junction left unmatched. The CDR3 sequence is 15 residues long. The DNA of the CDR3 is TGTGCCTGGAGTGGCCGACAGGGGACTGGAAACACCATATATTTT. Its protein is CAWSGRQGTGNTIYF.

The chain is built from TRBV2 and TRBJ2-1; 12 bases agree with TRBD1. The CDR3 totals 14 residues. Germline assignment: CDR1 SNHLY and CDR2 FYNNEI. J gave up 8 bases and V 11 bases, and 10 bases lay outside the gene matches. This chain's CDR3 is CAGIRDRGLDEQFF. The CDR3 nucleotides read TGTGCCGGTATCCGGGACAGGGGGCTTGATGAGCAGTTCTTC.

There are a few counts of this clonotype. The chain carries TRBV5-4 and TRBJ1-5, with TRBD1 as a possible D gene (5 bases). Germline CDR1 SGHNT, CDR2 YYREEE (reference sequence). The CDR3 is made up of 13 amino acids. The V gene lost 1 base and the J gene lost 8 bases, with 10 bases spanning the gap. The CDR3 loop reads CASSLTGQEPQHF. CDR3 bases: TGTGCCAGCAGCTTGACAGGCCAGGAGCCCCAGCATTTT.

In nucleotides, the CDR3 is TGCGCCAGCAGCCGGTGGGTGACAGATGAGACCCAGTACTTC. It specifies CASSRWVTDETQYF. The chain employs TRBV4-3 and TRBJ2-5; TRBD1 is a possible D gene (5 bases). The CDR3 contains 14 residues. The germline V and J ends were trimmed by 4 bases and 5 bases, with 14 bases remaining between them. From germline, CDR1 is LGHNA and CDR2 YSLEER.

V gene TRBV10-3 combines with J gene TRBJ1-1; TRBD1 might be the D (5 bases). This CDR3 has 14 residues. Deletions cut 8 bases from V and 3 bases from J, with 16 bases between. The germline CDR1 and CDR2 sequences are ENHRY and SYGVKD. CDR3 bases: TGTGCCATCTCAACTCAGGGTGGGGACACTGAAGCTTTCTTT. Translating it yields CAISTQGGDTEAFF.

This clonotype was detected only a few times. This chain connects TRBV7-9 to TRBJ2-7; TRBD1 matches 8 bases. This CDR3 spans 14 amino acids. Germline V CDR1 and CDR2: SEHNR, FQNEAQ (reference sequence). The J segment lost 5 bases and the V segment lost 3 bases, leaving 6 bases of the junction unmatched. CDR3 residues: CASSLTGVLDEQYF. The CDR3 coding sequence is TGTGCCAGCAGCTTGACAGGGGTTCTGGACGAGCAGTACTTC.

This clonotype turned up a few times. This rearrangement joins TRBV6-1 to TRBJ1-1, with D perhaps TRBD1 (6 bases). The CDR3 extends over 14 amino acids. V was pared by 3 bases and J by 0 bases, with 8 bases between. Germline V CDR1 and CDR2: MNHNS, SASEGT. The chain's CDR3 is CASSEGHLNTEAFF. CDR3 nucleotides: TGTGCCAGCAGTGAGGGACATCTGAACACTGAAGCTTTCTTT.

The genes are TRBV12-3 or TRBV12-4 and TRBJ1-2; 7 bases agree with TRBD1. The length of the CDR3 is 15 residues. Germline trimming cut 2 bases from V and 8 bases from J; bases unmatched to any gene: 11. The CDR3 sequence: CASSLQVQGKDGYTF. The CDR3 DNA reads as TGTGCCAGCAGTTTACAAGTACAGGGGAAGGACGGCTACACCTTC.

This clonotype was picked up a small number of times. The chain couples TRBV4-3 to TRBJ2-3; 10 nucleotides align to TRBD1. The CDR3 extends over 17 amino acids. Germline CDR1 reads LGHNA; CDR2 reads YSLEER. V shed 2 bases, J shed 2 bases, and the junction held 7 bases outside the gene matches. The CDR3 sequence: CASSQLTGTGVTDTQYF. In nucleotides, the CDR3 is TGCGCCAGCAGCCAACTTACCGGGACAGGGGTCACAGATACGCAGTATTTT.